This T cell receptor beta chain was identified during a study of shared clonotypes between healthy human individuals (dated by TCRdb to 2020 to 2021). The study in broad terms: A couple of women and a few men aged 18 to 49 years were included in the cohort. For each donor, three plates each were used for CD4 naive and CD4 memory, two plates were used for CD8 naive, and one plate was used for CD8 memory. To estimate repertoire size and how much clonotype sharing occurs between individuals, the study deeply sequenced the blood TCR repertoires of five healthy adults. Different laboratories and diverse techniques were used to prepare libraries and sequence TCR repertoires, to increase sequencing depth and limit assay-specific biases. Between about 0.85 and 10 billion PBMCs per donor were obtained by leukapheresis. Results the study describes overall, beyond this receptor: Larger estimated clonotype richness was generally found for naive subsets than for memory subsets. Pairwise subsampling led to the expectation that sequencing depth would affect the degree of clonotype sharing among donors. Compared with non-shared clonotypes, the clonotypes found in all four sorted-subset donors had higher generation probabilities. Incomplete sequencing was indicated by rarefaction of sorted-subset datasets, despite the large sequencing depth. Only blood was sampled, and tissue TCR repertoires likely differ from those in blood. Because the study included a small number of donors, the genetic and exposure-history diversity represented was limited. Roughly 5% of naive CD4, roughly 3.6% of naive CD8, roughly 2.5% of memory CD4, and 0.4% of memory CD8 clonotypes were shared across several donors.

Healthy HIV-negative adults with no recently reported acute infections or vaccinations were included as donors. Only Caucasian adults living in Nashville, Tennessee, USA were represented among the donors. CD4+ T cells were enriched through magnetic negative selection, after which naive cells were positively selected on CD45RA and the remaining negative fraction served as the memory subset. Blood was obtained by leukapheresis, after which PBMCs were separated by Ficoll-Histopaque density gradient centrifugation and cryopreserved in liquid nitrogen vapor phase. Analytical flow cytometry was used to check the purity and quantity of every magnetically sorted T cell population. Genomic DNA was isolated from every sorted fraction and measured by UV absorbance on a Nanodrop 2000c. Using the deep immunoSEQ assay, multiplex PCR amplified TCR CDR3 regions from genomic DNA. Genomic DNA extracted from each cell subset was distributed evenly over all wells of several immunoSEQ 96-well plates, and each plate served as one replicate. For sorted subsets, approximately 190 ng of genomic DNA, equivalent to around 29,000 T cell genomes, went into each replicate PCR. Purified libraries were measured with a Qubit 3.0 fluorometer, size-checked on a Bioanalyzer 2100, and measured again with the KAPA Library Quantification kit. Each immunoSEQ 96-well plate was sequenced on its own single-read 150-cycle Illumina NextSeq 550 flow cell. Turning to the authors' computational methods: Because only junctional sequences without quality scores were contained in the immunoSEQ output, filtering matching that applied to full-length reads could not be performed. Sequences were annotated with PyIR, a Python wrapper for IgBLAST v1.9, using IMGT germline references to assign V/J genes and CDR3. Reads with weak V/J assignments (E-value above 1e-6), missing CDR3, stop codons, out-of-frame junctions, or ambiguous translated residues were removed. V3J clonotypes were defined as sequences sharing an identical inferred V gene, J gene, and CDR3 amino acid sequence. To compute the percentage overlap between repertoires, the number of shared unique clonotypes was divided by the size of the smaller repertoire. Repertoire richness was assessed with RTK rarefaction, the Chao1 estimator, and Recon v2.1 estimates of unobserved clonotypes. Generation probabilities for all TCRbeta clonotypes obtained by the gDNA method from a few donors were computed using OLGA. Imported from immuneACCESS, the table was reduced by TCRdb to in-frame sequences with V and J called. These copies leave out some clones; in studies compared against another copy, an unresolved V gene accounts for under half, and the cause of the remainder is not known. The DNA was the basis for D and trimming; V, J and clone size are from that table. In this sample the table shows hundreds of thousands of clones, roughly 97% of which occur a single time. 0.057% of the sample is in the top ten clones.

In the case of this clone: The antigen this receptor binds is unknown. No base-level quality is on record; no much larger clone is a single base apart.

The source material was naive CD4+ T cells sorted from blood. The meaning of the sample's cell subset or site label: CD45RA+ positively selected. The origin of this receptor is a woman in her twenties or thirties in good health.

The sequenced DNA: TGTGCCAGCAGTTACCTCAGCGGGAACACTGAAGCTTTCTTT. Translated, this gives CASSYLSGNTEAFF. Rearrangement joined TRBV6-5 to TRBJ1-1; the D segment cannot be called with confidence. V is clipped by 2 bases and J by 1 base, and the sequence between their germline boundaries is 8 bases long. From the cysteine up to the phenylalanine, the CDR3 has a length of 14 residues. The only DNA kept is the CDR3, 42 bases in frame from the first base. CDR1 and CDR2 were assigned from the germline V gene as MNHEY and SVGAGI.